The 2 T cell receptor beta chains below come from one sample, sequenced in a study of chemoradiotherapy in HPV16-positive cancers. TCRdb's table, derived via immunoSEQ multiplex PCR, lists solely in-frame clones and lacks some. The sample has some 35,000 clones; 92% are singletons. The sequencing used blood, collected from a patient who underwent chemoradiotherapy. Source of these receptors: a human donor with HPV-associated anogenital cancer.

This clone was observed a single time. This CDR3 reads CASSETGVRTDTQYF. In DNA, the CDR3 is TGTGCCAGCAGCGAAACGGGGGTCCGCACAGATACGCAGTATTTT. The rearrangement joins TRBV9 to TRBJ2-3, with a possible D match to TRBD2 (6 bases). Germline V CDR1 and CDR2: SGDLS, YYNGEE. The ends were cut back, 3 bases at V and 1 base at J, with 12 bases in the middle. The CDR3 is 15 residues long.

The rearrangement joins TRBV5-4 to TRBJ2-1; 13 positions agree with TRBD2. Looked up from germline, CDR1 is SGHNT and CDR2 is YYREEE (reference sequence). CDR3 length: 16 amino acids. V gave up 4 bases and J gave up 10 bases; unmatched junction bases: 11. In DNA form, the CDR3 reads TGTGCCAGCAGCCCTTGGACTAGCGGGGGTACTTACGAGCAGTTCTTC. Translating it yields CASSPWTSGGTYEQFF. Combining the CDR3 with reference TRBV5-4 and TRBJ2-1 gives the whole variable domain ETGVTQSPTHLIKTRGQQVTLRCSSQSGHNTVSWYQQALGQGPQFIFQYYREEENGRGNFPPRFSGLQFPNYSSELNVNALELDDSALYLCASSPWTSGGTYEQFFGPGTRLTVL.